Presented here are 17 T cell receptor beta chains from one specimen sequenced in a study of blood T cell repertoires in COVID-19. Profiled with immunoSEQ multiplex PCR; TCRdb holds only in-frame clones, not every one. Among approximately 170,000 clones listed, 80% were seen once. The sample taken for sequencing was PBMCs or T cells enriched from blood (not recorded which). These receptors all stem from a man aged 35 to 55 who had recovered from COVID-19.

The chain links TRBV2 to TRBJ1-1, with D possibly TRBD1 on 6 matching bases. The V gene lost 3 bases and the J gene lost 4 bases, with 15 bases spanning the gap. Germline V gives CDR1 SNHLY, CDR2 FYNNEI. The CDR3 has 15 residues. This CDR3 reads CASSDQGIPATEAFF. The CDR3 coding sequence is TGTGCCAGCAGTGATCAGGGGATCCCTGCCACTGAAGCTTTCTTT. The whole variable domain, remainder taken from reference TRBV2 and TRBJ1-1, is EPEVTQTPSHQVTQMGQEVILRCVPISNHLYFYWYRQILGQKVEFLVSFYNNEISEKSEIFDDQFSVERPDGSNFTLKIRSTKLEDSAMYFCASSDQGIPATEAFFGQGTRLTVV.

The chain is built from TRBV6-1 and TRBJ1-3; D call uncertain. V was trimmed by 2 bases and J by 2 bases, leaving 10 bases between them. The CDR3 has 15 residues. CDR1 is MNHNS and CDR2 is SASEGT in the germline V gene. CDR3 DNA: TGTGCCAGCAGTGAACAGATGGGAGCTGGAAACACCATATATTTT. This sequence encodes CASSEQMGAGNTIYF.

This clone was seen only a few times. The chain couples TRBV7-3 to TRBJ1-3; D is perhaps TRBD1 (6 bases). The V and J ends lost 10 bases and 0 bases respectively, with 16 bases between them. The germline gives CDR1 SGHTA, CDR2 FQGTGA. The CDR3 has 15 residues. The CDR3 here is CATPTGTASGNTIYF. CDR3 nucleotides: TGTGCCACCCCCACAGGGACGGCCTCTGGAAACACCATATATTTT.

This clone has only a few counts. The chain employs TRBV5-4 and TRBJ1-4; 12 positions match TRBD1. The CDR3 has 19 residues. The V gene end was trimmed by 1 base and the J gene end by 4 bases; junction bases not matched to a gene: 11. The germline CDR1 and CDR2 sequences are SGHNT and YYREEE (reference sequence). As DNA, the CDR3 is TGTGCCAGCAGCTTGCCTCCGGGACAGGGGGCGCTGGGTAATGAAAAACTGTTTTTT. Translated: CASSLPPGQGALGNEKLFF.

V and J are TRBV7-9 and TRBJ2-5; D is possibly TRBD2 (7 bases). The CDR3 spans 14 residues. V lost 1 base, J lost 5 bases, and 11 bases lay in between. CDR1 SEHNR and CDR2 FQNEAQ come from the germline V gene (reference sequence). DNA of the CDR3: TGTGCCAGCAGCTTAGGCGGGGGCGGTGAGACCCAGTACTTC. Its translation: CASSLGGGGETQYF.

V gene TRBV24-1 combines with J gene TRBJ1-4; D is perhaps TRBD1 (5 bases). The germline V gene has CDR1 KGHDR and CDR2 SFDVKD. Trimming shortened V by 4 bases and J by 11 bases, and 16 bases separated the two germline ends. This CDR3 comprises 14 residues. This CDR3 is CATSEGQGSGKLFF. The CDR3 DNA is TGTGCCACCAGTGAAGGGCAGGGATCTGGGAAACTGTTTTTT.

This sequence joins TRBV6-5 and TRBJ2-2; no clear D. Germline lookup yields CDR1 MNHEY and CDR2 SVGAGI. The CDR3 sequence is 12 residues long. V shed 9 bases and J shed 4 bases, with 9 bases lying between them. The CDR3 loop reads CARGRVTGELFF. The CDR3 coding sequence is TGTGCCAGGGGTCGGGTCACCGGGGAGCTGTTTTTT.

V usage is TRBV19 and J usage is TRBJ1-2; 7 positions match TRBD1. Germline V gives CDR1 LNHDA, CDR2 SQIVND (reference sequence). After removal of 3 bases from V and 6 bases from J, the junction contained 10 bases not matched to a gene. The CDR3 runs to 15 residues. As DNA, the CDR3 is TGTGCCAGTAGTATCTTACAGGGGAAGATTAATGGCTACACCTTC. Residues: CASSILQGKINGYTF.

The chain has TRBV12-3 or TRBV12-4 and TRBJ1-2; a possible D gene is TRBD1 (5 bases). V was cut by 2 bases and J by 8 bases, with 12 bases left in between. CDR3 length: 13 residues. The CDR3 is CASSLRGGEGYTF. CDR3 in DNA: TGTGCCAGCAGTTTACGGGGAGGGGAAGGCTACACCTTC.

This clone turned up a few times. The gene calls are TRBV3-1 (or the pseudogene TRBV3-2) and TRBJ1-5; TRBD1 aligns across 11 bases. Germline lookup yields CDR1 LGHDT and CDR2 YNNKEL (reference sequence). This CDR3 has 16 residues. Trimming removed 4 bases from V and 6 bases from J; junction bases left unmatched: 8. In DNA, the CDR3 is TGTGCCAGCAGCCTTGGACAGGGGGCTAATTCTCAGCCCCAGCATTTT. This gives the protein CASSLGQGANSQPQHF.

This clone was detected only once. V is TRBV18 and J is TRBJ2-7, with TRBD1 identical over 8 bases. Germline trimming cut 6 bases from V and 0 bases from J; bases unmatched to any gene: 4. This CDR3 is 14 amino acids long. Germline CDR1 and CDR2: KGHSH and LQKENI. The CDR3 is CASSGQESSYEQYF. The CDR3 nucleotides are TGTGCCAGCTCGGGACAGGAGAGCTCCTACGAGCAGTACTTC.

The chain recombines TRBV7-6 with TRBJ2-2; tentative D call: TRBD1 (6 bases). Germline V gene sequence: CDR1 SGHVS, CDR2 FNYEAQ. Trimming cost V 1 base and J 5 bases, with 11 bases left between them. The CDR3 runs to 15 residues. CDR3 amino acids: CASSLGYRETGELFF. The DNA of the CDR3 is TGTGCCAGCAGCTTAGGATACAGGGAGACCGGGGAGCTGTTTTTT.

The rearrangement links TRBV18 to TRBJ1-5; D is possibly TRBD1 (6 bases). Trimming shortened V by 4 bases and J by 9 bases, and 13 bases separated the two germline ends. This CDR3 has 13 residues. CDR1 and CDR2 from the germline V gene are KGHSH and LQKENI. CDR3: CASSRTVIRPQHF. Written as DNA, the CDR3 is TGTGCCAGCTCACGGACAGTGATTCGGCCCCAGCATTTT.

The V gene is TRBV7-2, the J gene TRBJ1-3, with 11 nucleotides matching TRBD1. The ends lost 5 bases at V and 0 bases at J; junction bases unmatched: 3. Germline lookup yields CDR1 SGHTA and CDR2 FQGNSA. The CDR3 totals 16 residues. In nucleotides, the CDR3 is TGTGCCAGCAGCCGGACAGGGGGCCTCTCTGGAAACACCATATATTTT. It encodes CASSRTGGLSGNTIYF.

The genes are TRBV7-9 and TRBJ2-3; TRBD1 matches 7 bases. J lost 2 bases, V lost 5 bases, and 7 bases had no gene match. The CDR3 sequence is 15 residues long. Germline lookup yields CDR1 SEHNR and CDR2 FQNEAQ (reference sequence). CDR3 coding DNA: TGTGCCAGCAGCCCGAAGGGGGCGTTCACAGATACGCAGTATTTT. Translated, it gives CASSPKGAFTDTQYF.

The CDR3 loop reads CASSYRDSPANYGYTF. CDR3 in DNA: TGTGCCAGCAGTTACCGGGACAGCCCAGCTAACTATGGCTACACCTTC. The chain couples TRBV6-5 to TRBJ1-2; TRBD1 matches 7 bases. The CDR3 is 16 residues long. Germline values: CDR1 MNHEY, CDR2 SVGAGI. V was clipped by 2 bases and J by 0 bases; unmatched bases: 6.

The chain combines TRBV10-3 with TRBJ2-5; TRBD2 might be the D (6 bases). This CDR3 has 16 amino acids. V lost 0 bases and J lost 1, with 12 bases in between. CDR1 and CDR2 (germline): ENHRY, SYGVKD. The CDR3 nucleotides read TGTGCCATCAGTGAGTCAGGAGGGACCCTCCAAGAGACCCAGTACTTC. It codes for CAISESGGTLQETQYF.